This is a list of T cell receptor beta chains from one sample in a study of identical twins. Via MiXCR, TCRdb re-called the 5' RACE reads, giving one row per CDR3 protein. This table has roughly 710,000 distinct CDR3 sequences, approximately 6% appearing once. Sequenced sample: naive T cells sorted from blood. These receptors were collected from a man aged 18 to 29 in good health. The CDR3 runs from the conserved cysteine through the conserved F or W. D genes are given only for firm matches. Rows may omit the clone size; those that give it use once, few, many or a size class.

>TRBJ2-1|TRBD2|TRBV6-5|many
TGTGCCAGCAGTTACGGCCTAGCGGGAGAACATGAGCAGTTCTTC
CASSYGLAGEHEQFF
>TRBJ2-5|NA|TRBV20-1|NA
TGCAGTGCTCCCCAGCCGGGGCTCCAACGGCAAGAGACCCAGTACTTC
CSAPQPGLQRQETQYF
>TRBJ2-5|NA|TRBV21-1|few
TGTGCCAGCAGCAAAAAGGGCCAGGACTCGGAGACCCAGTACTTC
CASSKKGQDSETQYF
>TRBJ2-5|TRBD2|TRBV27|many
TGTGCCAGCAGTTCGGAACCTAGCGGGAGAGCCACCCAGTACTTC
CASSSEPSGRATQYF
>TRBJ2-6|NA|TRBV27|few
TGTGCCAGCAGTTTATCGGGGGAGGTGGCCAACGTCCTGACTTTC
CASSLSGEVANVLTF
>TRBJ2-3|NA|TRBV6-2/TRBV6-3|NA
TGTGCCAGCATGGGTGGTTCTGATACGCAGTATTTT
CASMGGSDTQYF
>TRBJ2-5|NA|TRBV7-2|few
TGTGCCAGCAGCCTAAGGACACCCACCCAAGAGACCCAGTACTTC
CASSLRTPTQETQYF
>TRBJ1-4|TRBD1|TRBV7-2|few
TGTGCCAGCAGCGCAGGGGGCCCGAATGAAAAACTGTTTTTT
CASSAGGPNEKLFF
>TRBJ2-1|TRBD1|TRBV12-3/TRBV12-4|few
TGTGCCAGCACCGATCCAGACAGGGGATTCTTGGATGAGCAGTTCTTC
CASTDPDRGFLDEQFF
>TRBJ2-5|NA|TRBV28|NA
TGTGCCAGCAGTTTTTCAGGGCGTGGAATTTGGGAGACCCAGTACTTC
CASSFSGRGIWETQYF
>TRBJ2-5|NA|TRBV6-1|many
TGTGCCAGCAGTCCCCTGGTCATAGAAGAGACCCAGTACTTC
CASSPLVIEETQYF
>TRBJ2-6|NA|TRBV29-1|many
TGCAGCGCCGCAGACGAATCTGGGGCCAACGTCCTGACTTTC
CSAADESGANVLTF
>TRBJ2-1|TRBD2|TRBV3-1|few
TGTGCCAGCAGCAAAACCGGGACTAGCGGGCCCGCTGGTGAGCAGTTCTTC
CASSKTGTSGPAGEQFF
>TRBJ1-1|NA|TRBV30|few
TGTGCCTGGAGCCTAAACCCTGAAGCTTTCTTT
CAWSLNPEAFF
>TRBJ1-2|NA|TRBV6-1|many
TGTGCCAGCAGGGGTACAGGGAGGATTATGCGTGGCTACACCTTC
CASRGTGRIMRGYTF
>TRBJ2-7|NA|TRBV7-3|many
TGTGCCAGCAGCCTTTCCCCGGGAAACAGTGACGAGCAGTACTTC
CASSLSPGNSDEQYF
>TRBJ2-1|TRBD1|TRBV28|many
TGTGCCAGCAGTTTTGCACAGGGGGCGCGTAATGAGCAGTTCTTC
CASSFAQGARNEQFF
>TRBJ2-2|NA|TRBV6-5|many
TGTGCCAGCAGTTACTTAACCGGGGAGCTGTTTTTT
CASSYLTGELFF
>TRBJ2-1|TRBD2|TRBV6-1|many
TGTGCCAGCAGTACGGGACTAGGGGGCTACAATGAGCAGTTCTTC
CASSTGLGGYNEQFF
>TRBJ1-6|NA|TRBV20-1|few
TGCAGTGCTAGAGAAACGATCAACAGGGTTTCGCTCCACTTT
CSARETINRVSLHF
>TRBJ2-2|NA|TRBV4-2|NA
TGTGCCAGCAGCCCATGGAGTCTAGGAGGGAACACCGGGGAGCTGTTTTTT
CASSPWSLGGNTGELFF
>TRBJ2-3|NA|TRBV29-1|many
TGCAGCGTGGCTCTATTCACAGATACGCAGTATTTT
CSVALFTDTQYF